The present T cell receptor (beta chain) was sequenced within a study of blood T cell repertoires in COVID-19 (TCRdb year 2020). Looking at the study overall: The collaborator samples originated in the United States, Italy and Spain and spanned the acute and convalescent phases of COVID-19. The material from the prospective study consisted of cDNA or gDNA derived from T cells, B-cell-depleted T cells, or PBMCs. Subjects who had been exposed to COVID-19, were actively infected with it, or had recovered from it provided the deeply sampled blood TCRbeta repertoires that made up the dataset. A freely available public database, intended as a resource for researchers studying the immune response to SARS-CoV-2, is where the repertoires were released. Samples came from the ongoing ImmuneRACE study (first 160 participants) plus 1,254 subjects from 6 global collaborators. The sample metadata nearly always contained a de-identified subject ID, COVID-19 status, age in years and sex. Where HLA class I and class II types were available, the types were taken from metadata supplied by the sample provider, not from assay-based typing.

TCRbeta CDR3 regions were amplified from genomic DNA using the immunoSEQ Assay, a bias-controlled multiplex PCR. The original methods were these. Within the assay, amplification of reference gene primers was used to estimate how many nucleated cells each sample contained. Sequence reads were collapsed and filtered to measure the absolute abundance of every unique TCRbeta CDR3 rearrangement. For each sample, productive Simpson clonality was calculated as the square root of Simpson's diversity index across productive rearrangements. TCRdb stores this immuneACCESS table with in-frame sequences only. Part of the clones is absent; in the studies checked, under half of the shortfall reflects unresolved V genes, and no reason is known for the rest. That table furnishes V, J and clone size, whereas the DNA furnished D and trimming. In this sample the table shows about 66,000 clones, about 89% of which occur a single time. The top ten clones comprise 5.5% to 8% of the sample.

Whole blood was collected in K2EDTA tubes by collaborating institutions according to the institutions' own protocols. For TCRbeta analysis, collaborators shipped samples in one of three forms: frozen whole blood, isolated PBMCs, or DNA extracted from either of those sample types. What the work shows at the level of the full study, not this receptor alone: How much clinical and demographic metadata was included differed by source and by participant, and the metadata was provided uncurated.

In regard to this clone: Its antigen is not yet known. There are no base qualities to consult, and no much larger clone falls within one base.

Source material: peripheral blood. This clonotype originated in a human donor in a cohort sampled during active COVID-19.

The CDR3 region has the sequence CASSVGQSANYGYTF. At the DNA level, the sequence is TGTGCCAGCTCGGTAGGACAGTCAGCTAACTATGGCTACACCTTC. The rearranged segments are TRBV7-2 and TRBJ1-2; a tentative D call is TRBD1 (6 bases match). V and J lose 8 bases and 0 bases, and a span of 16 bases separates them. In the germline V gene, CDR1 corresponds to SGHTA and CDR2 to FQGNSA. Taken from cysteine to phenylalanine, the CDR3 has 15 residues. Solely the CDR3 DNA is kept, with 45 bases framed from the first base. Here the CDR3 is joined to the reference TRBV7-2 and TRBJ1-2 genes, and the full variable domain is: GAGVSQSPSNKVTEKGKDVELRCDPISGHTALYWYRQSLGQGLEFLIYFQGNSAPDKSGLPSDRFSAERTGGSVSTLTIQRTQQEDSAVYLCASSVGQSANYGYTFGSGTRLTVV.